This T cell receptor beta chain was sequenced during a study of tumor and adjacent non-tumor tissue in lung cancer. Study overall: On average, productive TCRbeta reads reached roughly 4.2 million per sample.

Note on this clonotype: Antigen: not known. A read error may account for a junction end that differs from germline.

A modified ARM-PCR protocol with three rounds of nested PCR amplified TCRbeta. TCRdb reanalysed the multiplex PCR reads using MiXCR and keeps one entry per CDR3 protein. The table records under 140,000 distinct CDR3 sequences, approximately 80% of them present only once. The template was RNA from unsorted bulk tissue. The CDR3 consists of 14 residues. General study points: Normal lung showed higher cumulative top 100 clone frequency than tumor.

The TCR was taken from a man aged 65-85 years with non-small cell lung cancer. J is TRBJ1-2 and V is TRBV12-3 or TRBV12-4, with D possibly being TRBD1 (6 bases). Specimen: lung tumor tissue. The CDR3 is CASSQHGDIYDYTF. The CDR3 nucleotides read TGTGCCAGCAGCCAACATGGGGACATCTATGACTACACCTTC.